Following are 12 T cell receptor beta chains from one sample sequenced in a study of blood T cells in healthy people across ages. With a J-beta primer mix and a sample-barcoded 5' primer, a second PCR ran about 6 to 11 cycles. A single record per CDR3 protein comes from TCRdb applying MiXCR to the 5' RACE reads. The repertoire has 750,000 to 950,000 distinct CDR3 sequences, roughly 29% of them found once; the top ten carry 10%. This same sample was also part of a study on T cells of mothers and their children.

The sequenced sample was blood. The receptors derive from a woman in her forties in good health.

This clonotype appeared a few times. The chain couples TRBV9 to TRBJ1-4, with a tentative D call TRBD1 (5 bases). Germline V CDR1 and CDR2: SGDLS, YYNGEE. CDR3 length: 14 amino acids. The germline V and J ends were trimmed by 0 bases and 5 bases, with 8 bases remaining between them. The CDR3 sequence: CASSVEPGNEKLFF. CDR3 DNA: TGTGCCAGCAGCGTAGAGCCAGGGAATGAAAAACTGTTTTTT.

This clonotype appeared many times. The rearrangement uses TRBV7-9 and TRBJ2-1; 7 nucleotides align to TRBD2. With 6 bases clipped from V and 6 bases from J, the junction kept 5 bases outside the gene matches. Germline CDR1 reads SEHNR; CDR2 reads FQNEAQ (reference sequence). This CDR3 is built from 13 residues. In nucleotides, the CDR3 is TGTGCCAGCAGTTCTGGGACTACCAATGAGCAGTTCTTC. This gives the protein CASSSGTTNEQFF.

In regard to this clonotype: One base separates it from a far larger clone, so it is likely a read error. The chain has TRBV2 and TRBJ2-4, with D perhaps matching TRBD1 (5 bases). The J call may be in error: the DNA end matches TRBJ2-7 better. The CDR3 runs to 11 residues. The germline gives CDR1 SNHLY, CDR2 FYNNEI. CDR3 nucleotide sequence: TGTGTCAGCACAGACAGCTACGAGCAGTACTTC. Amino acid sequence: CVSTDSYEQYF.

The V call is TRBV4-2, the J call TRBJ2-1, with TRBD2 as a possible D gene (7 bases). Germline V lookup: CDR1 LGHNA, CDR2 YNFKEQ. Trimming left V 0 bases short and J 5 bases short, with 20 bases between. The CDR3 is 18 amino acids. CDR3 in DNA: TGTGCCAGCAGCCAAGAATTGGTACGGGGGGCCTTCAACAATGAGCAGTTCTTC. It translates to CASSQELVRGAFNNEQFF.

V usage is TRBV6-1 and J usage is TRBJ2-5; D gene ambiguous. Germline V gene lookup returns CDR1 MNHNS and CDR2 SASEGT. The germline V and J ends were trimmed by 6 bases and 2 bases, with 10 bases remaining between them. The CDR3 has 13 residues. DNA of the CDR3: TGTGCCAGCAGAATGTTGCCTCAAGAGACCCAGTACTTC. Translated: CASRMLPQETQYF.

A few counts support this clonotype. The chain couples TRBV30 to TRBJ1-2; D unresolved. V shed 2 bases and J shed 8 bases, with 15 bases lying between them. CDR3 length: 13 residues. CDR1 and CDR2 from the germline V gene are GTSNPN and SVGIG (reference sequence). The CDR3 spells CAWSQTNYWGYTF. In nucleotides, the CDR3 is TGTGCCTGGAGTCAGACCAATTACTGGGGCTACACCTTC. Together with reference TRBV30 and TRBJ1-2, the CDR3 gives the full variable domain: SQTIHQWPATLVQPVGSPLSLECTVEGTSNPNLYWYRQAAGRGLQLLFYSVGIGQISSEVPQNLSASRPQDRQFILSSKKLLLSDSGFYLCAWSQTNYWGYTFGSGTRLTVV.

The V and J genes are TRBV4-1 and TRBJ2-1, with 12 bases identical to TRBD2. This CDR3 is 14 amino acids long. The ends lost 4 bases at V and 12 bases at J; junction bases unmatched: 7. Germline V gene data show CDR1 as MGHRA and CDR2 as YSYEKL. CDR3: CASSLTSGGPRQFF. CDR3 in DNA: TGCGCCAGCAGCCTAACTAGCGGGGGGCCAAGGCAGTTCTTC.

The table lists this clonotype with a few counts. This chain connects TRBV5-5 to TRBJ2-5; 7 positions match TRBD1. V trimming: 4 bases; J trimming: 2 bases; junction bases outside the gene matches: 23. There are 20 residues in the CDR3. The germline CDR1 and CDR2 sequences are SGHKS and YYEKEE (reference sequence). The DNA for the CDR3 is TGTGCCAGCAGCGCCACCGGGACAGACGGACCTGGGCTCCAGCAAGAGACCCAGTACTTC. Its protein is CASSATGTDGPGLQQETQYF.

This sequence joins TRBV29-1 and TRBJ1-1; D is unresolved. The germline V gene has CDR1 SQVTM and CDR2 ANQGSEA. This CDR3 contains 12 residues. The V and J ends lost 0 bases and 11 bases respectively, with 13 bases between them. The CDR3 region has the DNA TGCAGCGTTGAAGAACCAAGGGCGGAGGCTTTCTTT. Translated, it gives CSVEEPRAEAFF. The whole variable domain, filled in from reference TRBV29-1 and TRBJ1-1, reads SAVISQKPSRDICQRGTSLTIQCQVDSQVTMMFWYRQQPGQSLTLIATANQGSEATYESGFVIDKFPISRPNLTFSTLTVSNMSPEDSSIYLCSVEEPRAEAFFGQGTRLTVV.

A few counts support this clonotype. The rearrangement joins TRBV12-3 or TRBV12-4 to TRBJ2-1; 9 positions agree with TRBD2. The CDR3 is 14 residues long. V lost 1 base to trimming and J lost 8 bases; unmatched junction nucleotides: 3. The CDR3 sequence: CASSLGGGADEQFF. As DNA, the CDR3 is TGTGCCAGCAGTTTAGGCGGGGGGGCCGATGAGCAGTTCTTC.

This clonotype was found many times. V usage is TRBV28 and J usage is TRBJ2-7; D uncertain. The CDR3 is made up of 12 amino acids. V shed 0 bases and J shed 1 base, with 1 base lying between them. Germline V gene data show CDR1 as MDHEN and CDR2 as SYDVKM. The CDR3 bases are TGTGCCAGCAGTTTATGGTCCTACGAGCAGTACTTC. It specifies CASSLWSYEQYF.

This clonotype was observed a handful of times. The V and J genes are TRBV12-3 or TRBV12-4 and TRBJ2-3, with D unclear. This CDR3 spans 17 amino acids. Trimming took 2 bases from V and 1 from J, leaving 16 bases between them. The CDR3 coding sequence is TGTGCCAGCAGTTTATCCTCCGCGGAGCGCCGCACAGATACGCAGTATTTT. It yields the protein CASSLSSAERRTDTQYF.